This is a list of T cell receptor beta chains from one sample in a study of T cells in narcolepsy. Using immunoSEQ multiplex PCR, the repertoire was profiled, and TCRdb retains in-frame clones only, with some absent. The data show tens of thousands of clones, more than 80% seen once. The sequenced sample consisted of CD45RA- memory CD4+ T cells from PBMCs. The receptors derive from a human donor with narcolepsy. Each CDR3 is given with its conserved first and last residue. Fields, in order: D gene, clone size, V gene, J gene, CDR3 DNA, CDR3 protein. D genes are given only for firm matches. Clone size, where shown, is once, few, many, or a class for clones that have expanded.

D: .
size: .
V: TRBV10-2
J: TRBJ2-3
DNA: TGCGCCAGCAGTGAGTACACAGATACGCAGTATTTT
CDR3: CASSEYTDTQYF

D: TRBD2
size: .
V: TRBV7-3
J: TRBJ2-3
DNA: TGTGCCAGCACCAAACTTGGCGGGGGGGCTGGAGATACGCAGTATTTT
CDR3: CASTKLGGGAGDTQYF

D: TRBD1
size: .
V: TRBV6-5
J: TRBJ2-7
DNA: TGTGCCAGCACCCGCGACAGGGGGCGAAACGAGCAGTACTTC
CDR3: CASTRDRGRNEQYF

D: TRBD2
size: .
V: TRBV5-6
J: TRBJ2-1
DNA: TGTGCCAGCACCCCGGGGAGCGGGGGTCACTACAATGAGCAGTTCTTC
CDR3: CASTPGSGGHYNEQFF

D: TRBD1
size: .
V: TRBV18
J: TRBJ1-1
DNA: TGTGCCAGCTCACCCTTTGACAGGGATTGGACTGAAGCTTTCTTT
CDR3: CASSPFDRDWTEAFF

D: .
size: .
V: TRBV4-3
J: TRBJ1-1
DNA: TGCGCCAGCAGCCAAGAGGAGGACACTGAAGCTTTCTTT
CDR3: CASSQEEDTEAFF

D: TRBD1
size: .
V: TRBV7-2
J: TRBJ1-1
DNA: TGTGCCAGCACGAACAGGGGAATGAACACTGAAGCTTTCTTT
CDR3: CASTNRGMNTEAFF

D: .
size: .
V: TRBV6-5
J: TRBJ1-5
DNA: TGTGCCAGCAGGGACAGCAATCAGCCCCAGCATTTT
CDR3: CASRDSNQPQHF

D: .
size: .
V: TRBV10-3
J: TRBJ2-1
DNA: TGTGCCATCAGTGAGGGCCCAACCAGGGATGAGCAGTTCTTC
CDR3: CAISEGPTRDEQFF

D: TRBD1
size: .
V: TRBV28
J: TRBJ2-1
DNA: TGTGCCAGCAGCGGACAGGCCGGAGGTATAAGCAGCTTCTTC
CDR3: CASSGQAGGISSFF

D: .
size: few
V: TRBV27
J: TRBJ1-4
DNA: TGTGCCAGCAGCCAAGGGTGGCCTAATGAAAAACTGTTTTTT
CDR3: CASSQGWPNEKLFF

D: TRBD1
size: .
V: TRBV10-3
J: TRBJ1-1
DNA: TGTGCCACACGCCCCACGGGACAGGAAAACACTGAAGCTTTCTTT
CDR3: CATRPTGQENTEAFF

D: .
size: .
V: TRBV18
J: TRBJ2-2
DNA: TGTGCCCTGCCGTCCGGGTCACAGGGGAACACCGGGGAGCTGTTTTTT
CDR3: CALPSGSQGNTGELFF

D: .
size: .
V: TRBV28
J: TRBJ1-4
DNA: TGTGCCAGCAGTTTACCACAGCTACATGAAAAACTGTTTTTT
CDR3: CASSLPQLHEKLFF

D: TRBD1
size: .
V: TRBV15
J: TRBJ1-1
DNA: TGTGCCACCAGCAGGGCCGGGACAGCGAACACTGAAGCTTTCTTT
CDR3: CATSRAGTANTEAFF

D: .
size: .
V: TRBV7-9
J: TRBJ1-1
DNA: TGTGCCAGCAGCTCCAATATTGTAGGAACTGAAGCTCTCTTT
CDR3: CASSSNIVGTEALF

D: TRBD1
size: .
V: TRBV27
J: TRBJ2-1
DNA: TGTGCCAGCAGTATCAACCAGGGGGCGGCGGTCTTC
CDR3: CASSINQGAAVF

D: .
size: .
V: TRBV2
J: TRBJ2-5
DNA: TGTGCCAGCAAGGGGTCCATCCAAGAGACCCAGTACTTC
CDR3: CASKGSIQETQYF

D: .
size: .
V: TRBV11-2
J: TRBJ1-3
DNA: TGTGCCAGCAGCTTAGAGTCTCAGGGGCCTGGAAACACCATATATTTT
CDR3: CASSLESQGPGNTIYF

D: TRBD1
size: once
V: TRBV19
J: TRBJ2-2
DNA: TGTGCCAGTAGGCAGATCTGGACAGGTAGTCTCGGGGAGCTGTTTTTT
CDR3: CASRQIWTGSLGELFF

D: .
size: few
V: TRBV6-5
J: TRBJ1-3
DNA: TGTGCCAGCAAAGGGGGGGCGAGCTCTGGAAACACCATATATTTT
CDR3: CASKGGASSGNTIYF

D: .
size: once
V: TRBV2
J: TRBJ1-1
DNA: TGTGCCAGCAGTGAACGTACAGGGAAGAACACTGAAGCTTTCTTT
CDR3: CASSERTGKNTEAFF

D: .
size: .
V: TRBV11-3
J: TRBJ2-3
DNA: TGTGCCAGCCGAGGACGTCGGACACCCTGCACAGATACGCAGTATTTT
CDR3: CASRGRRTPCTDTQYF

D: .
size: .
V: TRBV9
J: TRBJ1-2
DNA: TGTGCCAGCAGCGACCAACAGGGAGCGAGCTCTGGCTACACCTTC
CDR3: CASSDQQGASSGYTF

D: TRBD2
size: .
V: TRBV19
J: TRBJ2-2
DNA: TGTGCCAGTAGTATAGATGTGGCCCTAGCGGGGATCACCGGGGAGCTGTTTTTT
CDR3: CASSIDVALAGITGELFF

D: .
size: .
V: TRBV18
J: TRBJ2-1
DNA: TGTGCCAGCTCACCTGGGGTGGGCGACAATGAGCAGTTCTTC
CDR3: CASSPGVGDNEQFF

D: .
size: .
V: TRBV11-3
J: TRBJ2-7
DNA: TGTGCCAGCAGCCTGAGGTTCCCCTACGAGCAGTACTTC
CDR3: CASSLRFPYEQYF

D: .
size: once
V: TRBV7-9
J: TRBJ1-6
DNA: TGTGCCAGCAGCTTAGCTGGGAGCACTAATTCACCCCTCCACTTT
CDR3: CASSLAGSTNSPLHF

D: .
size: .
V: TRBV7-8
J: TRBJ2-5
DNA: TGTGCCAGCAGCTTGACCAGAATCAAAGAGACCCAGTACTTC
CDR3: CASSLTRIKETQYF

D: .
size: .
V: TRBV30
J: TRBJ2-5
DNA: TGTGCCTGGAGTTCCCATCTCCAAGAGACCCAGTACTTC
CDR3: CAWSSHLQETQYF

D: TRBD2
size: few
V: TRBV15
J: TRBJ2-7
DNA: TGTGCCACCAGCAAACCCTCCGGGGGGACTACCTACGAGCAGTACTTC
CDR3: CATSKPSGGTTYEQYF

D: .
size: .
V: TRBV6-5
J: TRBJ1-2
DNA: TGTGCCAGCAGTGAAAGGGGCCTCTATGGCTACACCTTC
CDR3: CASSERGLYGYTF

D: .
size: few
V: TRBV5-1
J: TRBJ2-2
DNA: TGCGCCAGCAGCTTCACGTCTCAAGACAGGAGCACCGGGGAGCTGTTTTTT
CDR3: CASSFTSQDRSTGELFF

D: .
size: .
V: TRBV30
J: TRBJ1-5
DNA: TGTGCCTGCGGGGATAGCAATCAGCCCCAGCATTTT
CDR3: CACGDSNQPQHF

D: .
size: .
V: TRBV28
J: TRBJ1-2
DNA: TGTGCCAGCAGTTTCGGGGTCCCCTCTCGGGGCTACACCTTC
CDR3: CASSFGVPSRGYTF

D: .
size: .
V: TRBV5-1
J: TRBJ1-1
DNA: TGCGCCAGCAGCTTGGAGAGCCAGGGATTAACTGAAGCTTTCTTT
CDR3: CASSLESQGLTEAFF

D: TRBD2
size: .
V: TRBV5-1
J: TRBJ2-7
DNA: TGCGCCAGCAGCTTAGCTAGCGGGGGCACCTACGAGCAGTACTTC
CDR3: CASSLASGGTYEQYF

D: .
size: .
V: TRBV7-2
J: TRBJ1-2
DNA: TGTGCCAGCAGCTTAGTTAGTGGGGACTCCCAGGTCTACTATGGCTACACCTTC
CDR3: CASSLVSGDSQVYYGYTF

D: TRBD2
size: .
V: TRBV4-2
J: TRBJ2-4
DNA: TGTGCCAGCAGCCAAGATTCAGCGCGGGGGGGCAGCATTCAGTACTTC
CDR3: CASSQDSARGGSIQYF

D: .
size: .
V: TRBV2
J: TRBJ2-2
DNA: TGTGCCAGCAGTGAAGTACGAGGAACCGGGGAGCTGTTTTTT
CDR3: CASSEVRGTGELFF

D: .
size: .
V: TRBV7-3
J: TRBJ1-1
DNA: TGTGCCAGCAGCTTATTTGGGGCCGGTGAAGCTTTCTTT
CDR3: CASSLFGAGEAFF

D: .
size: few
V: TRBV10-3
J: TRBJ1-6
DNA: TGTGCCATCAGTGACAGGACAGATAATTCACCCCTCCACTTT
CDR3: CAISDRTDNSPLHF

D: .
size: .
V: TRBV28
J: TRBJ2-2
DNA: TGTGCCAGCACCCCCTCCCTGCGAGAGAGCACCGGGGAGCTGTTTTTT
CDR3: CASTPSLRESTGELFF

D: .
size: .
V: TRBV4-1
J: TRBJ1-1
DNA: TGCGCCAGCAGCCGACCAAGGGGGGGAGCTTTCTTT
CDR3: CASSRPRGGAFF

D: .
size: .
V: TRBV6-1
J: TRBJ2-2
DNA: TGTGCCAGCACCCCAGTGGGGGTCGGCGGGGAGCCGTTTTTT
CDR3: CASTPVGVGGEPFF

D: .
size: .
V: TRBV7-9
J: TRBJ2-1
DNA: TGTGCCAGCAGCTTACAGGGATGGAATGAGCAGTTCTTC
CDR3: CASSLQGWNEQFF